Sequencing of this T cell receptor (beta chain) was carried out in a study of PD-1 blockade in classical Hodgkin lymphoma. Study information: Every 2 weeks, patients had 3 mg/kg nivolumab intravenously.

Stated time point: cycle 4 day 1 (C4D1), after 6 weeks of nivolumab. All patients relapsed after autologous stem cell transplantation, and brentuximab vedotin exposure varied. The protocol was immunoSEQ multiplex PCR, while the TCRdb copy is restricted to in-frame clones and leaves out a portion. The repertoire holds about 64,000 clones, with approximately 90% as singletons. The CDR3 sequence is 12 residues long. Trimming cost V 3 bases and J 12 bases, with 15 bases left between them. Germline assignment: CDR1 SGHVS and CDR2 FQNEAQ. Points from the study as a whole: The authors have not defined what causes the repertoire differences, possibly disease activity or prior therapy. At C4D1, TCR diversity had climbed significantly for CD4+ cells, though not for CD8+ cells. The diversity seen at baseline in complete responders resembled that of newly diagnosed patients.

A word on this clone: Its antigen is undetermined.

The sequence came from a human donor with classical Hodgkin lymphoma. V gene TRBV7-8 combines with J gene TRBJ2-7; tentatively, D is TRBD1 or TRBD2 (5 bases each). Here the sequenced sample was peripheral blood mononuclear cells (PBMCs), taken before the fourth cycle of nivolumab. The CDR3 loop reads CASSLGELGRYF. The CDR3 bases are TGTGCCAGCAGCTTGGGGGAATTAGGTCGGTACTTC.